This TCR beta chain was retrieved from a study of T cells expressing NK-cell markers. Study-level background: Sorted CD3+CD56+NKG2C+, CD3+CD56+NKG2C- and CD3+CD56-NKG2C+ T-cell subsets were beta-chain profiled. Overall study results and limits: The share of CD8+ T cells held by dominant NKG2C+ clonotypes was about 1.0-7.5% in more than 5 donors.

Researchers built TCR beta cDNA using 5'RACE template switching with UMIs. TCRdb re-analyzed the 5' RACE reads; it lists each CDR3 protein once, without DNA. This sample's clone table lists about 450,000 distinct CDR3 sequences. CDR3 size: 13 residues. Looked up from germline, CDR1 is MGHDK and CDR2 is SYGVNS. In the case of this clonotype: Its antigen remains unknown.

The sequence derives from a woman between 18 and 69 years old in good health. The chain uses TRBV25-1 and TRBJ2-5. Sequenced input: blood T cells: a sorted CD56 or NKG2C T cell subset, CD4+ or CD8+ T cells, or bulk PBMC T cells (not recorded which). The chain's CDR3 is CASSPEFQETQYF.